The text below deals with one T cell receptor beta chain. Its antigen specificity is not known. No qualities accompany the bases; no much larger clone lies one base away. These data are taken from a study of PD-1 blockade in classical Hodgkin lymphoma (dated by TCRdb to 2018 to 2020). The study in broad terms: Nivolumab dosing was 3 mg/kg intravenously every 2 weeks, continuing until either disease progression or unacceptable toxicity. The study used CyTOF and TCR beta sequencing to define a peripheral blood immune signature of response to PD-1 blockade in classical Hodgkin lymphoma. The full study reports these points: Baseline TCR diversity was reported to be lower in newly diagnosed patients than in healthy donors, and even lower in relapsed/refractory patients. Trial patients achieving complete response had baseline diversity similar to newly diagnosed patients, whereas partial responders and progressors had significantly lower diversity. Lower diversity was observed in patients in whom nivolumab was started less than 1 year after ASCT, and these patients were excluded from later analyses so that confounding by immune reconstitution would be avoided. Only a single clinical trial cohort was studied, and what caused the repertoire differences, possibly disease activity or prior therapy, remained undefined. A significant rise by C4D1 was seen in CD4+ but not CD8+ TCR diversity (p=0.0027 vs p=0.16), with the rise being most apparent in complete responders (p=0.02).

CDR1 and CDR2, looked up from the germline V gene, are SGDLS and YYNGEE. Its CDR3 holds 12 amino acids, cysteine through phenylalanine. Just CDR3 DNA is preserved here, 36 bases in frame from base 1. V and J lose 4 bases and 10 bases, and a span of 12 bases separates them. The Qiagen DNeasy kit was used to extract genomic DNA both from unsorted PBMCs and from the negatively selected CD4+ and CD8+ fractions. TCR beta CDR3 regions were amplified by immunoSEQ multiplex PCR using primers annealing to V and J segments. Amplification bias was minimized using a synthetic immune receptor repertoire, and residual bias was removed computationally after sequencing. The authors' pipeline ran thus. Repertoire diversity was quantified as the Shannon entropy index using custom Python scripts. The unsorted, CD4+ and CD8+ repertoires were each analyzed separately, with the exception of combined analyses, where CD4+ and CD8+ sequences were merged in silico. A clone counted as expanded when the clone's frequency after treatment rose at least 2-fold relative to C1D1, and clones undetected at baseline were given a pseudocount of 0.5. Singleton clones were defined as clones with 0 or 1 copy at C1D1, and non-singleton clones were defined as clones with 2 or more copies. By matching protein sequences in sorted samples from the same patient, clones expanded in unsorted samples were annotated as CD4+, CD8+ or unknown. Diversity changes from C1D1 to C4D1 were tested in paired samples using Wilcoxon tests. Entries here come from immuneACCESS through TCRdb and include only in-frame sequences with V and J called. Some clones fail to appear in such tables; in the studies checked, an unresolved V gene covers under half of the shortfall, and the cause of the remainder is unknown. That table supplies the V and J calls and clone size; D and trimming were determined from the DNA. Here the sample has about 2,300 clones; just under 70% occur a single time. The ten biggest clones cover approximately 70% of the sample.

In light of the paper, this sample's time point label describes: cycle 4 day 1 (C4D1), after more than five weeks of nivolumab. Every trial patient had relapsed after autologous stem cell transplantation, and cohorts A, B and C differed in prior brentuximab vedotin exposure. Magnetic negative selection with a Miltenyi CD8+ T cell isolation kit was used to purify CD8+ T cells from thawed PBMCs. A total of over 55 patients with relapsed/refractory classical Hodgkin lymphoma made up the trial cohort, and each patient's best overall response was complete response, partial response or progressive disease. Single-agent nivolumab was administered to trial patients in the multi-cohort phase II CheckMate 205 trial. An independent review committee assessed best overall response by applying the 2007 International Working Group response criteria. Trial PBMCs were collected just before the start of nivolumab (C1D1) and during therapy at cycle 2 day 1 and cycle 4 day 1. Peripheral blood was collected in 8 mL Vacutainer Cell Preparation Tubes, from which PBMCs were isolated by centrifugation and then cryopreserved. Purified CD4+ and CD8+ fractions were generated only in cases for which an additional PBMC sample was available. On LS columns in a quadroMACS separator, the magnetically labelled cells were depleted, and the flow-through was collected as the purified fraction.

This receptor chain uses TRBV9 and TRBJ2-1, with the D segment identity uncertain. The sequence was obtained from a human donor with classical Hodgkin lymphoma. The sequencing here drew on CD8+ T cells from blood, taken before the fourth cycle of nivolumab. The DNA reads as follows: TGTGCCAGCAGCCCATCCCGCACGGAGCAGTTCTTC. Its coded protein is CASSPSRTEQFF.